This TCR beta chain was recovered during a study of T cells after yellow fever vaccination. Study results and caveats: Overlap between CD4 and CD8 compartments was detected for a small share of clonotypes.

This clonotype was observed many times. The antigen is undetermined. This CDR3 is built from 14 residues. V lost 2 bases and J 3 bases, leaving 8 bases between the germline ends. Germline CDR1 WSHSY, CDR2 SAAADI. For TCR, cDNA came from 5'RACE template switching, which added a universal primer site and UMIs. In TCRdb, the 5' RACE reads were re-called with MiXCR into one record per CDR3 protein. The table records hundreds of thousands of distinct CDR3 sequences, around 4% of them present only once. This clonotype originated in a man aged 18 to 30 who received the YFV17D yellow fever vaccine. Specimen: PBMCs, collected on the day of the yellow fever booster vaccination. The chain is built from TRBV10-2 and TRBJ1-5; D is unresolved. CDR3 nucleotide sequence: TGCGCCAGCAGTGAGAGTCAGATCAATCAGCCCCAGCATTTT. Its translation is CASSESQINQPQHF.